This T cell receptor beta chain was profiled in a study of neoadjuvant anti-PD-1 for oral cavity cancer (dated by TCRdb to about 2021). For the wider study: Before curative-intent surgical resection, most patients were given three to four biweekly doses of nivolumab at 3 mg/kg. Patients without progression received a fourth nivolumab dose around day 43 and underwent definitive surgical resection on days 50-56. Responders were defined as patients with complete response, partial response or stable disease by RECIST 1.1; non-responders were defined as patients with progression. The parent correlative cohort had 12 to 13 patients and a response rate of roughly 31%. General findings and caveats noted by the study authors: Greater tumor shrinkage correlated with larger post-treatment sizes of preexisting intratumoral clones, which suggests that expansion of preexisting clones contributed to response. TCR analyses included only a few patients per response group, and the authors called for larger cohorts for validation. Higher pretreatment blood TCRbeta clonality and lower post-treatment tumor TCRbeta clonality were correlated with higher pretreatment blood Treg/Th17 ratios.

Tumor libraries used mostly approximately 4.4 ug of input genomic DNA for survey sequencing, with two replicates per sample. The immunoSEQ hsTCRbeta kit was used to prepare TCRbeta libraries according to the manufacturer's instructions. The finished libraries were brought together in one pool at approximately 3 nM, which was then read using an Illumina NovaSeq 6000 S4 flow cell. The original pipeline was this. The immunoSEQ Analyzer was used for raw data preprocessing and quality control. The analysis was limited to productive rearrangements, and each clonotype was defined by a unique CDR3 amino acid sequence. Repertoire clonality was estimated as the Gini-Simpson index, computed with the R package tcR. Student's t test was used to compare Gini indices, and Pearson correlation was used to assess associations with tumor size change. TCRdb mirrors the immuneACCESS table, restricted to in-frame sequences. Some clones are absent from its copies; in checked studies, under half trace to an unresolved V gene, and the reason for the others is unknown. V, J and clone size derive from that table, while D and trimming were established from the DNA sequence. The sample data list 37,000 or so clones, and roughly 35% of these were observed just once. The ten top clones hold 16% of the sample.

CDR3 length: 13 amino acids, cysteine to phenylalanine. The sequence is cut down to CDR3 DNA, 39 bases in frame from base 1. V is reduced by 1 base and J by 4 bases, leaving a spacing of 7 bases between them. Per the germline V gene, SGHTA is the CDR1 and FQGTGA is the CDR2. What the time point label conveys for this sample: after neoadjuvant nivolumab, at surgical resection. Patients had been newly diagnosed with stage II-IVA oral cavity squamous cell carcinoma, and no prior systemic or radiation treatment had been given to the patients. The cohort was made up of patients with locally advanced, HPV-negative oral cavity squamous cell carcinoma. The samples were drawn from a longitudinal correlative study tied to a single-arm phase II trial testing neoadjuvant nivolumab in oral cavity squamous cell carcinoma. Subject-matched pre- and post-treatment PBMCs and tumors from three responders and three non-responders underwent genomic DNA-based TCRbeta sequencing. For tumor tissue, genomic DNA extraction relied on the Maxwell RSC DNA from Tissue kit.

This clone is a singleton in its sample. What this receptor recognizes is not known. Base qualities are not recorded, but no much larger clone differs from it by a single base. The TCR comes from a person between 40 and 79 years old with oral cavity squamous cell carcinoma. Sequences were derived from tumor tissue, sampled after nivolumab (anti-PD-1) treatment. Recombination joined TRBV7-3 with TRBJ2-5; the D gene remains uncertain. The nucleotide sequence is TGTGCCAGCAGCTTAAAGGTTGGAGAGACCCAGTACTTC. It encodes CASSLKVGETQYF. Beyond the CDR3, the reference TRBV7-3 and TRBJ2-5 genes provide the residues; the full variable domain reads: GAGVSQTPSNKVTEKGKYVELRCDPISGHTALYWYRQSLGQGPEFLIYFQGTGAADDSGLPNDRFFAVRPEGSVSTLKIQRTERGDSAVYLCASSLKVGETQYFGPGTRLLVL.